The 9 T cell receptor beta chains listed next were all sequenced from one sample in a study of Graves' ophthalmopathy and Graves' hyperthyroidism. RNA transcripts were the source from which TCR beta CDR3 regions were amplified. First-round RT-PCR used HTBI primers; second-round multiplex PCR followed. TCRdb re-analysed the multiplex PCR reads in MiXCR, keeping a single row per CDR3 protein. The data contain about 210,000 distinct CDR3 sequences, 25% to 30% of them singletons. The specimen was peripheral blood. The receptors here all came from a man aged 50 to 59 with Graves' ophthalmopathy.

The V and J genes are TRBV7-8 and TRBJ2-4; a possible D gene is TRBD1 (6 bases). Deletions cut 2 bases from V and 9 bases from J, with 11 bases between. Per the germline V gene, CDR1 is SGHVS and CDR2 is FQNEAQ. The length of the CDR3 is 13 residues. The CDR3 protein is CASSLSLDSIQYF. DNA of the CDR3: TGTGCCAGCAGCTTATCCTTGGACAGCATTCAGTACTTC.

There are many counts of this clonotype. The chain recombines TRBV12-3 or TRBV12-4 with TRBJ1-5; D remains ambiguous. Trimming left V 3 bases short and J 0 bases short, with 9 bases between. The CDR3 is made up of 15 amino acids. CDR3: CASSLTRDSNQPQHF. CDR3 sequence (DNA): TGTGCCAGCAGTTTGACACGAGATAGCAATCAGCCCCAGCATTTT.

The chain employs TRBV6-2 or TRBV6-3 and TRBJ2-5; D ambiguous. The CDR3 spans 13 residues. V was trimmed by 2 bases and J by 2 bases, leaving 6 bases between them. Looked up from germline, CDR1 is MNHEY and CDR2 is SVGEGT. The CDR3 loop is CASSYGEQETQYF. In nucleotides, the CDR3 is TGTGCCAGCAGTTACGGGGAACAAGAGACCCAGTACTTC.

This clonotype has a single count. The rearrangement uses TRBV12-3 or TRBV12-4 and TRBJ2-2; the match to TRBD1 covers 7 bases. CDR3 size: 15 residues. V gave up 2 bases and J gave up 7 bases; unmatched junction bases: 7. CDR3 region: CASSLWAAGGGELFF. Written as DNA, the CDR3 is TGTGCCAGCAGTTTATGGGCCGCAGGGGGCGGGGAGCTGTTTTTT.

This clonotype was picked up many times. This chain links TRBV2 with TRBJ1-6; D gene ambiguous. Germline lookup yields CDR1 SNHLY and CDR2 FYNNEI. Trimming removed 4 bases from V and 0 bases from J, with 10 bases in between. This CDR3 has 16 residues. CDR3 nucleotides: TGTGCCAGCAGTGGAACAGTGAACTCCTATAATTCACCCCTCCACTTT. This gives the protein CASSGTVNSYNSPLHF.

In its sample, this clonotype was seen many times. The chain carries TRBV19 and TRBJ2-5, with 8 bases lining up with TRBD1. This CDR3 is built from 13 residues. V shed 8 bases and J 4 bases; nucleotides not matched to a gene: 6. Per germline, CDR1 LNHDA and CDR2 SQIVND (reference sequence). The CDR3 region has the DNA TGTGCCAGTGGACAGGGAGGCCGAGAGACCCAGTACTTC. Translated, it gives CASGQGGRETQYF.

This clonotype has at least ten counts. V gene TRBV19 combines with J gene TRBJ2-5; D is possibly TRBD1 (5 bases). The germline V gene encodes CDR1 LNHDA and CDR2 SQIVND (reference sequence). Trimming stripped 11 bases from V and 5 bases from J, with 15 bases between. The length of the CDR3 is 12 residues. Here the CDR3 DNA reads TGTGCCGCAGGCAGGGTAGGGGAGACCCAGTACTTC. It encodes CAAGRVGETQYF.

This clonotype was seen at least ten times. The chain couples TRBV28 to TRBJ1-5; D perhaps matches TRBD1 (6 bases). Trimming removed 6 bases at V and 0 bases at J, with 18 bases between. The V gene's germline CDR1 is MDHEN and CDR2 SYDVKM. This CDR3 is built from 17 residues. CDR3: CASRGDTVIYSNQPQHF. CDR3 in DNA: TGTGCCAGCAGGGGGGACACGGTGATTTATAGCAATCAGCCCCAGCATTTT.

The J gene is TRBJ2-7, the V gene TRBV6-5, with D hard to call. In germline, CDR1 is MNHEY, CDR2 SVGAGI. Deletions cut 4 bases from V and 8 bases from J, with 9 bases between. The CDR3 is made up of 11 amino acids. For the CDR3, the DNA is TGTGCCAGCAGTTTCCAAGACCAGCAGTACTTC. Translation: CASSFQDQQYF.